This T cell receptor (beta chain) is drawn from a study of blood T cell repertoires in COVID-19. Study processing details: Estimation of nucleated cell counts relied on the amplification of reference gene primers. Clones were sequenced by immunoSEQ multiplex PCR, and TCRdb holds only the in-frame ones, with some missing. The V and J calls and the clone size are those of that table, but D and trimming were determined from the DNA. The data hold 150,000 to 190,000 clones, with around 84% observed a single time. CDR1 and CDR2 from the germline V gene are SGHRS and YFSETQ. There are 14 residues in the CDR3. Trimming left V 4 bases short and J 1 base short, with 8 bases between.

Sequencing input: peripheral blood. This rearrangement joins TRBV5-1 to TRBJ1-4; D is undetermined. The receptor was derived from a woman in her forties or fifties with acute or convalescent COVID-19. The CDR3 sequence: CASSPLGTNEKLFF. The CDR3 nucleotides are TGCGCCAGCAGCCCGCTAGGAACTAATGAAAAACTGTTTTTT. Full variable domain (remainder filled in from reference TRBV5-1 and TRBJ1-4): KAGVTQTPRYLIKTRGQQVTLSCSPISGHRSVSWYQQTPGQGLQFLFEYFSETQRNKGNFPGRFSGRQFSNSRSEMNVSTLELGDSALYLCASSPLGTNEKLFFGSGTQLSVL.